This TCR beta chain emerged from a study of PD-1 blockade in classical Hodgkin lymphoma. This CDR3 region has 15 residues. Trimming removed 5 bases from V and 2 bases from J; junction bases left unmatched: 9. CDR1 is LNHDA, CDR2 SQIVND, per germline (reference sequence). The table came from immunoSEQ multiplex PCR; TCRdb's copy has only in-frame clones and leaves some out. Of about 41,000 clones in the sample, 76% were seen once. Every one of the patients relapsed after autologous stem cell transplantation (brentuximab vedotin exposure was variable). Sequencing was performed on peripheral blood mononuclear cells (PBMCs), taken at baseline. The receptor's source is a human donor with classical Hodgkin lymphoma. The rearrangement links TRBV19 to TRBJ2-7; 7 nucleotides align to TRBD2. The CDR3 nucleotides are TGTGCCAGTAGTTTTCCGGGCGGGAGCCCCTACGAGCAGTACTTC. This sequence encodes CASSFPGGSPYEQYF.